This T cell receptor beta chain is drawn from a study of spatial heterogeneity in lung cancer. The time point here: sample taken at primary tumor resection. Researchers sequenced whole RNA taken from tumor, nontumor lung or frozen PBMC without sorting. Samples were donated by 72 untreated early-stage non-small cell lung cancer patients. TCRdb reanalysed the 5' RACE reads using MiXCR and keeps one entry per CDR3 protein. The table records under 75,000 distinct CDR3 sequences, approximately 8% of them present only once. CDR1 and CDR2 (germline): KGHDR, SFDVKD. V gave up 4 bases and J gave up 3 bases, with 12 bases separating them. The CDR3 loop spans 14 amino acids. This clonotype was counted only a few times.

This chain connects TRBV24-1 to TRBJ2-7; D unclear. The sequenced sample was PBMCs, obtained at surgery. The receptor was derived from a female donor with early-stage non-small cell lung cancer. CDR3 nucleotide sequence: TGTGCCACCAGTGACGCGCGTTCGGACTACGAGCAGTACTTC. Residues: CATSDARSDYEQYF.